A selection of T cell receptor beta chains follows, all from one sample in a study of beta chain features in type 1 diabetes. The assay was immunoSEQ multiplex PCR, and TCRdb's table has in-frame clones only and misses some. The sample has some 350,000 clones, roughly 13% seen once. What was sequenced was naive CD4+ T cells from blood. The source of these receptors is a young woman with type 1 diabetes. Each CDR3 is given with its conserved first and last residue. Fields, in order: V gene, D gene, clone size, J gene, CDR3 DNA, CDR3 protein. D genes are given only for firm matches. Expanded clones are given a class, and other clones once, few, many or no size at all.

V: TRBV9; D: TRBD2; size: .; J: TRBJ2-5; DNA: TGTGCCAGCAGCGTAGCCGGTTGGGAGACTAGCCATCAAGAGACCCAGTACTTC; CDR3: CASSVAGWETSHQETQYF
V: TRBV5-1; D: TRBD1; size: .; J: TRBJ1-2; DNA: TGCGCCAGCAGCTCGACAGGGACCGGCGGCTACACCTTC; CDR3: CASSSTGTGGYTF
V: TRBV7-9; D: TRBD1; size: few; J: TRBJ2-6; DNA: TGTGCCAGCAGCTCCCGGACAGGGAGCTCTGGGGCCAACGTCCTGACTTTC; CDR3: CASSSRTGSSGANVLTF
V: TRBV5-1; D: .; size: few; J: TRBJ2-2; DNA: TGCGCCAGCAGCTATGGACAGTTGAACACCGGGGAGCTGTTTTTT; CDR3: CASSYGQLNTGELFF
V: TRBV14; D: .; size: .; J: TRBJ2-3; DNA: TGTGCCAGCAGCCGCAAAACCGGGAGTACGCAGTATTTT; CDR3: CASSRKTGSTQYF
V: TRBV9; D: TRBD2; size: .; J: TRBJ2-1; DNA: TGTGCCAGCAGCGAGAGGCTAGCGGGGCCCTACAATGAGCAGTTCTTC; CDR3: CASSERLAGPYNEQFF
V: TRBV25-1; D: TRBD1; size: few; J: TRBJ2-6; DNA: TGTGCCAGCAGTCCCCGGCCTGGGACAGGGGTTGGGGCCAACGTCCTGACTTTC; CDR3: CASSPRPGTGVGANVLTF
V: TRBV29-1; D: TRBD2; size: .; J: TRBJ2-1; DNA: TGCAGCACGAGACTAGCGGGCTCCTACAATGAGCAGTTCTTC; CDR3: CSTRLAGSYNEQFF
V: TRBV19; D: .; size: .; J: TRBJ2-7; DNA: TGTGCCACCAACGGGCAGGGAAGGGGCGAGCAGTACTTC; CDR3: CATNGQGRGEQYF
V: TRBV11-2; D: TRBD1; size: .; J: TRBJ1-1; DNA: TGTGCCAGCAGCCGATTCTGGGACAGCGGCACTGAAGCTTTCTTT; CDR3: CASSRFWDSGTEAFF
V: TRBV7-2; D: TRBD1; size: .; J: TRBJ1-2; DNA: TGTGCCAGCAGCTTAGGACAGGGCCACTATGGCTACACCTTC; CDR3: CASSLGQGHYGYTF
V: TRBV5-1; D: .; size: .; J: TRBJ2-3; DNA: TGCGCCAGCAGCTTGGGGGGCCCTAGCACAGATACGCAGTATTTT; CDR3: CASSLGGPSTDTQYF
V: TRBV2; D: TRBD1; size: .; J: TRBJ2-2; DNA: TGTGCCAGCACTTTGACCCGGGACAGCCCCTCCGGGGAGCTGTTTTTT; CDR3: CASTLTRDSPSGELFF
V: TRBV29-1; D: .; size: .; J: TRBJ2-1; DNA: TGCAGCGTTACGAGCGTCGGCAGGGGACGATACAATGAGCAGTTCTTC; CDR3: CSVTSVGRGRYNEQFF
V: TRBV2; D: .; size: .; J: TRBJ2-2; DNA: TGTGCCAGCAGTCGGGACTCGAACACCGGGGAGCTGTTTTTT; CDR3: CASSRDSNTGELFF
V: TRBV7-9; D: TRBD1; size: .; J: TRBJ2-1; DNA: TGTGCCAGCAGCCCCGGGACAGGCAGTTCCTACAATGAGCAGTTCTTC; CDR3: CASSPGTGSSYNEQFF
V: TRBV5-4; D: .; size: few; J: TRBJ2-5; DNA: TGTGCCAGCAGCGACTTCTTGGACGGGGAAGAGACCCAGTACTTC; CDR3: CASSDFLDGEETQYF
V: TRBV27; D: .; size: .; J: TRBJ2-5; DNA: TGTGCCAGCAGTTTCCCAGGGGAAGAGACCCAGTACTTC; CDR3: CASSFPGEETQYF
V: TRBV5-1; D: TRBD1; size: few; J: TRBJ2-4; DNA: TGCGCCAGCAGCTCTCCGGGACAGGGCGACCTTCAGTACTTC; CDR3: CASSSPGQGDLQYF
V: TRBV28; D: .; size: few; J: TRBJ2-7; DNA: TGTGCCAGCAGACCCGGACAGTCCTACGAGCAGTACTTC; CDR3: CASRPGQSYEQYF
V: TRBV5-1; D: .; size: .; J: TRBJ2-4; DNA: TGCGCCAGCAGCTTTAGCGGCTCCAAAAACATTCAGTACTTC; CDR3: CASSFSGSKNIQYF
V: TRBV2; D: TRBD2; size: few; J: TRBJ2-1; DNA: TGTGCCAGCAGCGTGACTAGCGGGAGGGCCCATGAGCAGTTCTTC; CDR3: CASSVTSGRAHEQFF
V: TRBV7-2; D: .; size: .; J: TRBJ1-1; DNA: TGTGCCAGCAGCTGGCCGGGACACAGAATGAACACTGAAGCTTTCTTT; CDR3: CASSWPGHRMNTEAFF
V: TRBV28; D: TRBD2; size: few; J: TRBJ2-7; DNA: TGTGCCAGCAGGGGTCCTTGGACTAGCACCTACGAGCAGTACTTC; CDR3: CASRGPWTSTYEQYF
V: TRBV25-1; D: TRBD2; size: once; J: TRBJ2-1; DNA: TGTGCCAGCAGTGAGCTCCTAGCGGGAGCTCTCAATGAGCAGTTCTTC; CDR3: CASSELLAGALNEQFF
V: TRBV6-6; D: .; size: few; J: TRBJ1-1; DNA: TGTGCCAGCAGTTACATCACAGGGATGGACACTGAAGCTTTCTTT; CDR3: CASSYITGMDTEAFF
V: TRBV6-5; D: .; size: .; J: TRBJ1-5; DNA: TGTGCCAGTGGGCGGAGGGGAGAGGGTCAGCCCCAGCATTTT; CDR3: CASGRRGEGQPQHF
V: TRBV11-2; D: .; size: .; J: TRBJ1-1; DNA: TGTGCCAGCAGCGGTTGGGACTACACTGAAGCTTTCTTT; CDR3: CASSGWDYTEAFF
V: TRBV9; D: .; size: .; J: TRBJ2-3; DNA: TGTGCCAGCAGCACAAGAGAGGGAAGTGGTGGCACAGATACGCAGTATTTT; CDR3: CASSTREGSGGTDTQYF
V: TRBV7-9; D: TRBD2; size: .; J: TRBJ2-3; DNA: TGTGCCAGCAGCGGGACTAGCGGGAGGTCCACGCAGTATTTT; CDR3: CASSGTSGRSTQYF
V: TRBV29-1; D: TRBD2; size: .; J: TRBJ2-1; DNA: TGCAGCGTCAACAAGCGGGACCAAAGCTCCTACAATGAGCAGTTCTTC; CDR3: CSVNKRDQSSYNEQFF
V: TRBV18; D: .; size: few; J: TRBJ2-1; DNA: TGTGCCAGCTCACCACAAGTGAGCAGGATATACAATGAGCAGTTCTTC; CDR3: CASSPQVSRIYNEQFF
V: TRBV9; D: .; size: few; J: TRBJ2-3; DNA: TGTGCCAGCACCCTATTACCCACAGATACGCAGTATTTT; CDR3: CASTLLPTDTQYF
V: TRBV5-1; D: .; size: .; J: TRBJ1-1; DNA: TGCGCCAGCAGCCCAGGAGGGGCCGGAGGGACTGAAGCTTTCTTT; CDR3: CASSPGGAGGTEAFF